This T cell receptor (beta chain) was profiled in a study of lymphopenia after photon versus proton radiotherapy. Some clones are missing from TCRdb's copy, which holds only in-frame ones; the method was immunoSEQ multiplex PCR. The sample has about 45,000 clones; less than 90% are singletons. The V gene lost 5 bases and the J gene lost 7 bases, with 14 bases spanning the gap. This CDR3 comprises 14 residues. Germline CDR1 reads LNHNV; CDR2 reads YYDKDF (reference sequence). The chain joins TRBV15 to TRBJ1-4; D is possibly TRBD1 (6 bases). The starting material was peripheral blood, obtained from a patient treated with photon-based radiotherapy. The origin of this receptor is a man aged 35 to 55 with gastric cancer. CDR3 amino acids: CATSSLGGPEKLFF. The CDR3 DNA sequence: TGTGCCACCAGCTCCTTGGGGGGGCCTGAAAAACTGTTTTTT. The full variable domain, in which reference TRBV15 and TRBJ1-4 provide the parts outside the CDR3, is DAMVIQNPRYQVTQFGKPVTLSCSQTLNHNVMYWYQQKSSQAPKLLFHYYDKDFNNEADTPDNFQSRRPNTSFCFLDIRSPGLGDTAMYLCATSSLGGPEKLFFGSGTQLSVL.